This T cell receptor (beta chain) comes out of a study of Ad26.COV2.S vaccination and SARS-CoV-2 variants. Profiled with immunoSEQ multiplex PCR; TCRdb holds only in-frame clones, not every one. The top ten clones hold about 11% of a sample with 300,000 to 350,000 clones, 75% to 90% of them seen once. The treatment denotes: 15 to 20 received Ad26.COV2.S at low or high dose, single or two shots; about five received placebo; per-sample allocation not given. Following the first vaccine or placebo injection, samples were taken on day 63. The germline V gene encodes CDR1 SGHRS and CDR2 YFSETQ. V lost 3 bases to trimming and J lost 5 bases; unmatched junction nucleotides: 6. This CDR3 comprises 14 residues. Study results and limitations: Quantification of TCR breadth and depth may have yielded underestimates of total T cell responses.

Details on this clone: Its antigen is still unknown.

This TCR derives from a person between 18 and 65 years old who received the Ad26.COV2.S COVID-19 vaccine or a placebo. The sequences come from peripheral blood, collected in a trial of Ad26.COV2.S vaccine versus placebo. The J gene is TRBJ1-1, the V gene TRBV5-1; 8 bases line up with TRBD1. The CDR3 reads CASSSRTGGTEAFF. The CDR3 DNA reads TGCGCCAGCAGCTCTCGCACAGGGGGGACTGAAGCTTTCTTT. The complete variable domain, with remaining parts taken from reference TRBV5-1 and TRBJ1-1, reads KAGVTQTPRYLIKTRGQQVTLSCSPISGHRSVSWYQQTPGQGLQFLFEYFSETQRNKGNFPGRFSGRQFSNSRSEMNVSTLELGDSALYLCASSSRTGGTEAFFGQGTRLTVV.